The following is a T cell receptor (beta chain) sequence with its context. Using immunoSEQ multiplex PCR, the repertoire was profiled, and TCRdb retains in-frame clones only, with some absent. The sample holds about 180,000 clones, around 86% seen once. Trimming left V 6 bases short and J 0 bases short, with 13 bases between. CDR1 is DFQATT, CDR2 SNEGSKA, per germline (reference sequence). The CDR3 covers 14 residues. The source of the sample is a study of blood T cell repertoires in COVID-19. This sequence was found in a woman aged 25 to 39 with active or convalescent COVID-19. The chain links TRBV20-1 to TRBJ2-3, with D tentatively TRBD1 (6 bases). Sequenced: peripheral blood. CDR3 loop: CSASPGASTDTQYF. In nucleotides, the CDR3 is TGCAGTGCGAGTCCAGGGGCTAGCACAGATACGCAGTATTTT.